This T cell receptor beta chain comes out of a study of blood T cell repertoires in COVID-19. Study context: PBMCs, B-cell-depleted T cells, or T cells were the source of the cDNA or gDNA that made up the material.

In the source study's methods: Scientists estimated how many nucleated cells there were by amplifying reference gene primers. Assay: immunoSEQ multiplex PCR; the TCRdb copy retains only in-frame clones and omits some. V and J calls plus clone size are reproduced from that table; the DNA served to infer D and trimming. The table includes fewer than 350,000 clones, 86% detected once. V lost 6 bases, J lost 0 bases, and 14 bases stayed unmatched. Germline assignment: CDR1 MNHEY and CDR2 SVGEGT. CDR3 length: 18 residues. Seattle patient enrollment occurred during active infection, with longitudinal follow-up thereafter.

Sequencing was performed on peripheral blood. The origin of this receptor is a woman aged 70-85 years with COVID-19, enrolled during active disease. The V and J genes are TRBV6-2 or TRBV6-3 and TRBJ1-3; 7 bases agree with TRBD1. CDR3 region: CASSRQTGRRSSGNTIYF. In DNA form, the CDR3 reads TGTGCCAGCAGCCGACAGACAGGGCGGAGAAGCTCTGGAAACACCATATATTTT.